The 8 T cell receptor beta chains listed next were all sequenced from one sample in a study of shared clonotypes between healthy human individuals. Some clones are missing from TCRdb's copy, which holds only in-frame ones; the method was immunoSEQ multiplex PCR. The table records about 1.5 million clones, around 98% of them present only once. Sequencing was carried out using naive CD4+ T cells sorted from blood. Subset here: CD45RA+ positively selected. The receptors here all came from a man younger than 40 in good health.

This clone has only one observation. The rearrangement joins TRBV28 to TRBJ2-7; D remains ambiguous. The CDR3 sequence is 14 residues long. Deletions cut 6 bases from V and 2 bases from J, with 14 bases between. Germline V gene lookup returns CDR1 MDHEN and CDR2 SYDVKM. The CDR3 nucleotides are TGTGCCAGCAGGCCGTCCAGATCGCCCTACGAGCAGTACTTC. Protein: CASRPSRSPYEQYF.

In regard to this clone: In the same sample, other DNA sequences code for this CDR3. The V gene is TRBV9, the J gene TRBJ2-2; no clear D gene. Germline loops: CDR1 SGDLS, CDR2 YYNGEE. V dropped 0 bases and J dropped 0 bases, with 3 bases sitting between them. The length of the CDR3 is 14 residues. The DNA for the CDR3 is TGTGCCAGCAGCGTAGCTGCGAACACCGGGGAGCTGTTTTTT. It codes for CASSVAANTGELFF.

This clone was seen just once. The chain couples TRBV6-1 to TRBJ2-3; 8 bases agree with TRBD1. This CDR3 has 15 residues. The V gene end was trimmed by 4 bases and the J gene end by 3 bases; junction bases not matched to a gene: 6. Germline V gene sequence: CDR1 MNHNS, CDR2 SASEGT. The CDR3 DNA reads TGTGCCAGCAGTGTTGGAACAGGGGGTACAGATACGCAGTATTTT. This gives the protein CASSVGTGGTDTQYF.

The chain couples TRBV18 to TRBJ2-3; possibly TRBD2 for D (5 bases). With 5 bases removed from V and 10 bases from J, the gap between germline ends came to 19 bases. This CDR3 contains 14 residues. Germline-derived CDR1 and CDR2 are KGHSH and LQKENI. The CDR3 loop is CASSVGPRGSAQYF. The CDR3 nucleotides are TGTGCCAGCTCAGTAGGCCCCCGGGGATCTGCGCAGTATTTT.

The chain couples TRBV7-8 to TRBJ2-7, with 7 bases identical to TRBD2. CDR1 and CDR2 from the germline V gene are SGHVS and FQNEAQ. CDR3 length equals 15 residues. The ends lost 0 bases at V and 6 bases at J; junction bases unmatched: 8. DNA of the CDR3: TGTGCCAGCAGCTTAGCGCTGGCAGGGAGGGCCGAGCAGTACTTC. Translating gives CASSLALAGRAEQYF.

The chain carries TRBV21-1 and TRBJ1-5; the table's D call TRBD1 went unverified against the DNA. TRBV21-1 counts as a pseudogene. The CDR3 covers 15 residues. The CDR3, as DNA: TGTGCCAGCAGCACGAAGGACAGTCTGTTTCAGCCCCAGCATTTT. Protein product: CASSTKDSLFQPQHF.

This clone was recorded once. The J gene is TRBJ1-3, the V gene TRBV28; D is uncertain. Trimming pared 6 bases from V and 8 bases from J, leaving 11 bases between. CDR1 is MDHEN and CDR2 is SYDVKM in the germline V gene. This CDR3 contains 12 residues. CDR3 amino acids: CASSPSWDTIYF. DNA for the CDR3: TGTGCCAGCAGCCCCTCATGGGACACCATATATTTT.

The rearrangement links TRBV9 to TRBJ1-3; perhaps TRBD1 as D (6 bases). In germline, CDR1 is SGDLS, CDR2 YYNGEE. V gave up 0 bases and J gave up 8 bases, with 12 bases separating them. CDR3 length: 14 residues. The DNA of the CDR3 is TGTGCCAGCAGCGTAGACCAGGGGCCGGACACCATATATTTT. Translating it yields CASSVDQGPDTIYF.